The present T cell receptor (beta chain) was sequenced within a study of CD8 T cells in Susac syndrome. Study-level results: The authors acknowledged that their TCR sequencing and HLA analysis involved a relatively small number of individuals.

This CDR3 comprises 15 residues. CDR1 and CDR2 from the germline V gene are SGHRS and YFSETQ. With V trimmed by 5 bases and J by 7 bases, 13 bases remained unmatched. The multiple sclerosis control group consisted of treatment-naive patients whose relapsing-remitting disease, which was either stable or active, fulfilled revised McDonald criteria. cDNA came from roughly 0.47 to 1 ug RNA primed by random hexamers. Across 54 Vbeta and 13 Jbeta, immunoSEQ multiplex PCR amplified TCR beta CDR3. TCRdb re-called the immunoSEQ multiplex PCR reads with MiXCR, one entry per CDR3 protein. The repertoire holds hundreds of thousands of distinct CDR3 sequences, with over 85% as singletons. Comment on this clonotype: Its antigen is not identified.

The chain has TRBV5-1 and TRBJ2-7; TRBD1 aligns across 9 bases. The sequenced sample consisted of CD4+ T cells from PBMCs. The source is a human donor with multiple sclerosis. CDR3 coding DNA: TGCGCCAGCAGGTCAAGAGGACAGGGGCTGGAGGAGCAGTACTTC. Amino acid sequence: CASRSRGQGLEEQYF.